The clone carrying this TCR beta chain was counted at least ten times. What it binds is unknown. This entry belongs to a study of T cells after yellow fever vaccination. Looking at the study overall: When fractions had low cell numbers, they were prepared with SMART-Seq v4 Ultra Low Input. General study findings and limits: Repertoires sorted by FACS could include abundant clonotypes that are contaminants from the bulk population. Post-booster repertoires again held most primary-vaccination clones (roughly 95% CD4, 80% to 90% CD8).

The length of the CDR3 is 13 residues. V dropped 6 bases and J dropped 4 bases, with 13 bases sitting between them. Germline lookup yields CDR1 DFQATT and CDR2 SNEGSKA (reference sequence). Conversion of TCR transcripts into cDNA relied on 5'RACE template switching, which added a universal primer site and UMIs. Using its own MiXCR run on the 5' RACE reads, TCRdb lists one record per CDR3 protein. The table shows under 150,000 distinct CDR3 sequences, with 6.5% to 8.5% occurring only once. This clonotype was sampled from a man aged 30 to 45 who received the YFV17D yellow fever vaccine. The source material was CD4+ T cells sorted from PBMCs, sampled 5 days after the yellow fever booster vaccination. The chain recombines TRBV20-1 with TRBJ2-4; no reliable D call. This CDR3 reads CSAEGPLKNIQYF. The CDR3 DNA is TGCAGTGCAGAAGGGCCGTTAAAAAACATTCAGTACTTC.